One sample yielded the 13 T cell receptor beta chains listed below, sequenced in a study of T cells in Graves' hyperthyroidism and ophthalmopathy. Authors of the study amplified TCR beta CDR3 regions from RNA transcripts. First-round RT-PCR with HTBI primers amplified the TCR CDR3 region. TCRdb processed the multiplex PCR reads anew with MiXCR; each CDR3 protein has one entry. Of 270,000 or so distinct CDR3 sequences listed, 20% to 30% are singletons. Material for sequencing was blood. The source of these receptors is a man aged 40-55 years with Graves' hyperthyroidism that later progressed to Graves' ophthalmopathy.

This clonotype was seen only once. The chain has TRBV14 and TRBJ1-1; D is unresolved. The CDR3 sequence is 13 residues long. Germline assignment: CDR1 SGHDN and CDR2 FVKESK. V shed 2 bases and J shed 2 bases, with 6 bases lying between them. The CDR3 region has the DNA TGTGCCAGCAGCCAAATAACAAACACTGAAGCTTTCTTT. Translation gives CASSQITNTEAFF. Based on the CDR3 plus reference TRBV14 and TRBJ1-1, the full variable domain is EAGVTQFPSHSVIEKGQTVTLRCDPISGHDNLYWYRRVMGKEIKFLLHFVKESKQDESGMPNNRFLAERTGGTYSTLKVQPAELEDSGVYFCASSQITNTEAFFGQGTRLTVV.

This clonotype was seen ten or more times. The chain uses TRBV6-2 or TRBV6-3 and TRBJ1-2; 10 bases match TRBD1. In germline, CDR1 is MNHEY, CDR2 SVGEGT. The CDR3 is made up of 15 amino acids. V lost 6 bases and J lost 6; bases outside the gene matches: 10. CDR3 in DNA: TGTGCCAGCAGCCGGGAATGGACAGGGGGGCATGGCTACACCTTC. Protein: CASSREWTGGHGYTF.

This clonotype has at least ten counts. The V gene is TRBV20-1, the J gene TRBJ2-7, with 7 bases aligning to TRBD2. Germline assignment: CDR1 DFQATT and CDR2 SNEGSKA (reference sequence). CDR3 length: 13 residues. V gave up 1 base and J gave up 6 bases; unmatched junction bases: 6. CDR3 loop: CSARAGGLGEQYF. Here the CDR3 DNA reads TGCAGTGCTAGAGCGGGAGGACTTGGCGAGCAGTACTTC.

This clonotype was detected many times. This sequence joins TRBV15 and TRBJ2-7; 10 bases fit TRBD2. The V segment lost 5 bases and the J segment 4 bases; nucleotides outside the gene matches: 11. The CDR3 has 16 amino acids. Per germline, CDR1 LNHNV and CDR2 YYDKDF (reference sequence). This chain's CDR3 is CATSLGGGTSAYEQYF. The CDR3 nucleotides are TGTGCCACCAGCCTAGGAGGTGGGACTAGCGCGTACGAGCAGTACTTC.

The chain couples TRBV28 to TRBJ1-1; D is unresolved. The V gene lost 4 bases and the J gene lost 1 base, with 10 bases spanning the gap. This CDR3 comprises 14 residues. Per germline, CDR1 MDHEN and CDR2 SYDVKM. This chain's CDR3 is CASSWEGANTEAFF. The CDR3 coding sequence is TGTGCCAGCAGTTGGGAGGGAGCGAACACTGAAGCTTTCTTT. The full variable domain, completed using reference TRBV28 and TRBJ1-1, is DVKVTQSSRYLVKRTGEKVFLECVQDMDHENMFWYRQDPGLGLRLIYFSYDVKMKEKGDIPEGYSVSREKKERFSLILESASTNQTSMYLCASSWEGANTEAFFGQGTRLTVV.

This clonotype was recorded at least ten times. The chain links TRBV3-1 to TRBJ1-2, with D possibly matching TRBD1 (5 bases). Trimming took off 1 base at V and 8 bases at J, with 17 bases between the two ends. This CDR3 comprises 15 residues. Germline V gene lookup returns CDR1 LGHDT and CDR2 YNNKEL (reference sequence). Here the CDR3 DNA reads TGTGCCAGCAGCCAAGTATTCAGGGCAAGAGGAGGCTACACCTTC. It translates to CASSQVFRARGGYTF.

This clonotype came up many times. This chain links TRBV4-1 with TRBJ2-5; D is undetermined. The CDR3 extends over 12 amino acids. V was cut by 2 bases and J by 5 bases, with 6 bases left in between. Germline loops: CDR1 MGHRA, CDR2 YSYEKL. The CDR3 DNA reads as TGCGCCAGCAGCCAAAATTGGGAGACCCAGTACTTC. As protein: CASSQNWETQYF.

The J gene is TRBJ1-1, the V gene TRBV12-3 or TRBV12-4; 10 nucleotides align to TRBD1. This CDR3 spans 15 amino acids. The junction had 13 bases not matched to a gene; V was cut back by 4 bases and J by 11 bases. The CDR3 here is CASSSTGQGLGLAFF. As DNA, the CDR3 is TGTGCCAGCAGTTCTACGGGACAGGGGCTAGGATTGGCTTTCTTT.

This clonotype was detected ten times or more. The chain carries TRBV12-3 or TRBV12-4 and TRBJ1-1; no clear D. The CDR3 covers 15 residues. With 8 bases removed from V and 1 base from J, the gap between germline ends came to 17 bases. The CDR3 spells CASGLIPIPNTEAFF. DNA of the CDR3: TGTGCCAGCGGACTGATTCCCATTCCGAACACTGAAGCTTTCTTT.

V usage is TRBV12-3 or TRBV12-4 and J usage is TRBJ2-7; 9 bases agree with TRBD1. V shed 5 bases and J 2 bases; nucleotides not matched to a gene: 4. The CDR3 is 14 residues long. The CDR3: CASSVRTGAYEQYF. CDR3 coding DNA: TGTGCCAGCAGTGTGCGGACAGGGGCCTACGAGCAGTACTTC.

This clonotype was picked up many times. V gene TRBV4-1 combines with J gene TRBJ1-5; a weak D match, TRBD1 (5 bases). The germline V and J ends were trimmed by 6 bases and 6 bases, with 12 bases remaining between them. The CDR3 covers 13 residues. Germline CDR1 reads MGHRA; CDR2 reads YSYEKL. The CDR3 sequence is CASSTQVLQPQHF. CDR3 coding DNA: TGCGCCAGCAGTACACAGGTACTTCAGCCCCAGCATTTT.

This clonotype was recorded many times. V usage is TRBV6-1 and J usage is TRBJ2-7, with D perhaps matching TRBD1 (5 bases). V lost 2 bases and J 2 bases, leaving 10 bases between the germline ends. The germline CDR1 and CDR2 sequences are MNHNS and SASEGT. CDR3 length equals 14 residues. CDR3 DNA sequence: TGTGCCAGCAGTGAACAGGGTCGAACCTACGAGCAGTACTTC. Amino acids: CASSEQGRTYEQYF.

This clonotype was detected many times. The CDR3 DNA reads TGTGCCAGCAAGGCAAATTCGTATGGCTACACCTTC. Its protein is CASKANSYGYTF. This chain links TRBV28 with TRBJ1-2; no definite D call. The germline CDR1 and CDR2 sequences are MDHEN and SYDVKM. There are 12 residues in the CDR3. The V end lost 7 bases, the J end lost 5 bases, and 11 bases lay between the germline ends.